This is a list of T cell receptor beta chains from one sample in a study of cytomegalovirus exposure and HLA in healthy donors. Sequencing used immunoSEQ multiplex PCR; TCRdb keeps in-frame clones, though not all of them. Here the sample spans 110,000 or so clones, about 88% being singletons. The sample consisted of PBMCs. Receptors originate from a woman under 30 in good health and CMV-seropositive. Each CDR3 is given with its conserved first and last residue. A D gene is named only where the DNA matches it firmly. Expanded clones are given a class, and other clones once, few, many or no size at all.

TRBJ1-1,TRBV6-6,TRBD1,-,CASKWTGANTEAFF,TGTGCCAGCAAATGGACAGGGGCTAACACTGAAGCTTTCTTT
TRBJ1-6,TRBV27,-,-,CASSSPTGSPLHF,TGTGCCAGCAGTTCCCCGACAGGTTCACCCCTCCACTTT
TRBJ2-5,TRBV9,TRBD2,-,CASSDSAGGNEAQYF,TGTGCCAGCAGCGATTCTGCGGGGGGCAATGAGGCCCAGTACTTC
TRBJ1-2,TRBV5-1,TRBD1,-,CASSLEGTGGRFYGYTF,TGCGCCAGCAGCTTGGAGGGGACAGGGGGTCGATTCTATGGCTACACCTTC
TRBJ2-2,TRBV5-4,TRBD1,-,CASSFGTGSTGELFF,TGTGCCAGCAGCTTTGGGACAGGGAGTACCGGGGAGCTGTTTTTT
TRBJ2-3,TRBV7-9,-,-,CASSLRRQSTDTQYF,TGTGCCAGCAGCCTGCGGCGCCAGTCCACAGATACGCAGTATTTT
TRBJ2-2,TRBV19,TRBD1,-,CASGILPGQGYTGELFF,TGTGCCAGTGGCATCCTCCCGGGACAGGGTTACACCGGGGAGCTGTTTTTT
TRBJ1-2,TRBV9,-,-,CASSVGGVPNYGYTF,TGTGCCAGCAGCGTAGGGGGAGTTCCTAACTATGGCTACACCTTC
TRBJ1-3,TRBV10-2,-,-,CASSEGASGNTIYF,TGCGCCAGCAGTGAGGGGGCTTCTGGAAACACCATATATTTT
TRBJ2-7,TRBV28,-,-,CASPPGRTRRSPYEQYF,TGTGCCAGCCCACCCGGTAGGACACGGCGGTCCCCCTACGAGCAGTACTTC
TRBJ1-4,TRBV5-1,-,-,CASSYQTATNEKLFF,TGCGCCAGCAGCTACCAGACAGCAACTAATGAAAAACTGTTTTTT
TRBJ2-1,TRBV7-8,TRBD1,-,CASSLVGRGLYNEQFF,TGTGCCAGCAGCTTAGTAGGCAGGGGGCTCTACAATGAGCAGTTCTTC
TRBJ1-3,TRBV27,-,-,CASSDTYSGNTIYF,TGTGCCAGCTCCGACACTTACTCTGGAAACACCATATATTTT
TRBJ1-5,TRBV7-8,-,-,CASSSSGTRSNQPQHF,TGTGCCAGCAGCTCCTCCGGGACACGTAGCAATCAGCCCCAGCATTTT
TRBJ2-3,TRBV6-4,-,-,CASSSTGGTDTQYF,TGTGCCAGCAGTTCGACAGGAGGCACAGATACGCAGTATTTT
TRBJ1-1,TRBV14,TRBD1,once,CASSKRTGRDTEAFF,TGTGCCAGCAGCAAGCGGACAGGGCGGGACACTGAAGCTTTCTTT
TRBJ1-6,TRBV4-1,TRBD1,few,CASSQGRTGNSPLHF,TGCGCCAGCAGCCAAGGGCGGACAGGGAATTCACCCCTCCACTTT
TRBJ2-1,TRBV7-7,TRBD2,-,CASSLSGGVYNEQFF,TGTGCTAGCAGCTTAAGCGGGGGGGTCTACAATGAGCAGTTCTTC
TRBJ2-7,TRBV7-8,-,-,CASSAYDTEQYF,TGTGCCAGCAGCGCCTACGACACGGAGCAGTACTTC
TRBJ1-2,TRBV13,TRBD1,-,CASSLNRGLDGYTF,TGTGCCAGCAGCCTCAACAGGGGGCTGGATGGCTACACCTTC
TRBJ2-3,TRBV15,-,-,CATSRVKWAGNTDTQYF,TGTGCCACCAGCAGAGTAAAGTGGGCCGGGAACACAGATACGCAGTATTTT
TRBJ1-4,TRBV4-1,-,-,CASSQPRRGTTNEKLFF,TGCGCCAGCAGCCAACCCCGGAGGGGCACAACTAATGAAAAACTGTTTTTT
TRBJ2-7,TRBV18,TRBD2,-,CASSTTGTSGGKSSYEQYF,TGTGCCAGCTCGACTACTGGGACTAGCGGGGGGAAGAGCTCCTACGAGCAGTACTTC
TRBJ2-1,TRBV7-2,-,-,CASSQSSYNEQFF,TGTGCCAGCAGCCAGTCTAGCTACAATGAGCAGTTCTTC
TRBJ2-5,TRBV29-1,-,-,CSVDKEGLETQYF,TGCAGCGTTGATAAGGAGGGCTTGGAGACCCAGTACTTC
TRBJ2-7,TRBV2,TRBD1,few,CASRWETGDYEQYF,TGTGCCAGCCGGTGGGAAACAGGGGACTACGAGCAGTACTTC
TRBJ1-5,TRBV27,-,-,CASREGHNSNQPQHF,TGTGCCAGCAGAGAGGGACACAATAGCAATCAGCCCCAGCATTTT
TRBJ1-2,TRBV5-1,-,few,CASSLDQAPGYTF,TGCGCCAGCAGCTTGGATCAGGCCCCCGGCTACACCTTC
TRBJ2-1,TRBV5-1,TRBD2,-,CASSLGPSGAYNEQFF,TGCGCCAGCAGCCTGGGGCCTAGCGGGGCCTACAATGAGCAGTTCTTC
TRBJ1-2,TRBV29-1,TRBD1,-,CSVSGGGGYTF,TGCAGCGTCTCAGGGGGAGGTGGCTACACCTTC
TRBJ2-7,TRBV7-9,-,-,CASSLDTYEQYF,TGTGCCAGCAGTCTCGACACCTACGAGCAGTACTTC
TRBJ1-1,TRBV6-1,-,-,CASSLKTVNTEAFF,TGTGCCAGCAGTCTTAAGACAGTAAACACTGAAGCTTTCTTT
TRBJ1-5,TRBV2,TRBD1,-,CASSEARGGQPQHF,TGTGCCAGCAGTGAAGCTAGAGGGGGCCAGCCCCAGCATTTT
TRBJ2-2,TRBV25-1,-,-,CASSPGPTGHPKAGELFF,TGTGCCAGCAGTCCTGGGCCGACAGGCCACCCCAAAGCCGGGGAGCTGTTTTTT
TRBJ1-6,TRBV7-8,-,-,CASSLTRGGIDSPLHF,TGTGCCAGCAGCTTAACTAGGGGGGGTATTGATTCACCCCTCCACTTT
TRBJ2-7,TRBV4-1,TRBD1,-,CASSHEPGQGYEQYF,TGCGCCAGCAGCCACGAGCCGGGACAGGGGTACGAGCAGTACTTC
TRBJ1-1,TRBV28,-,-,CATGGTGIGTEAFF,TGTGCGACAGGAGGAACGGGGATTGGCACTGAAGCTTTCTTT